The T cell receptor beta chain under discussion was sequenced for a study of low-dose radiotherapy and immunotherapy resistance in tumors. Background on the study: Intravenous cyclophosphamide 200 mg/m2 was given every two weeks, one day before radiation and immunotherapy. Daily oral aspirin at 300 mg began on cycle 1 day 1 and lasted four cycles.

Gene-specific TRAV and TRBV primers were used for first-strand cDNA, covering alpha and beta chains. Amplification of TCRs used a constant-region primer and V-primer adapter for 20 PCR cycles. Via MiXCR, TCRdb re-called the reads, giving one row per CDR3 protein. The sample consists of under 90,000 distinct CDR3 sequences, 18% of them appearing once. The length of the CDR3 is 15 residues. J was trimmed by 6 bases and V by 4 bases; bases with no gene match: 5. CDR1 is SNHLY and CDR2 is FYNNEI in the germline V gene. The time point: before trial treatment. Donors received nivolumab, ipilimumab, aspirin, low-dose cyclophosphamide and low-dose radiotherapy. Many counts were recorded for this clonotype.

This TCR came from a male donor with prostate cancer. The sequencing here drew on PBMCs, taken before treatment. The V gene is TRBV2, the J gene TRBJ2-2, with TRBD2 matching 10 bases. This CDR3 is CASSAGLAISGELFF. The DNA for the CDR3 is TGTGCCAGCAGTGCGGGACTAGCGATTTCCGGGGAGCTGTTTTTT. The full variable domain, completed using reference TRBV2 and TRBJ2-2, is EPEVTQTPSHQVTQMGQEVILRCVPISNHLYFYWYRQILGQKVEFLVSFYNNEISEKSEIFDDQFSVERPDGSNFTLKIRSTKLEDSAMYFCASSAGLAISGELFFGEGSRLTVL.